Reported below is one T cell receptor beta chain. The target of this receptor is not known. Base qualities are not recorded, but no much larger clone differs from it by a single base. The donors belonged to the validation cohort of about 110 subjects, which was separate from the roughly 700-subject first cohort. This entry belongs to a study of cytomegalovirus exposure and HLA in healthy donors (dated by TCRdb to about 2017). About the study as a whole: According to a later analysis, one platform produced both the roughly 130 validation repertoires and the 670 or so repertoires of the first cohort. The study aimed to test whether cataloging public T cell receptors could reveal signatures of past pathogen exposure. Along with the approximately 600-subject first cohort, a separate validation cohort of over a hundred different subjects was used. To predict cytomegalovirus infection status, the study combined high-throughput TCR immunosequencing, statistical association of individual TCRs with disease status, and machine learning. Study-wide conclusions, independent of this receptor: In the study, approximately 150 TCR beta chains were listed as associated with cytomegalovirus. While some public TCRs were present in many individuals, most TCR sequences turned up only very rarely across donors. Cytomegalovirus status was reported to be diagnosed by the classifier with high specificity and sensitivity in both the original and validation cohorts. The validation cohort had no HLA typing available for a later analysis, so co-occurrence within that cohort was assessed over all 120 or so repertoires. In vitro tests confirmed that three of the cytomegalovirus-associated TCR beta chains recognize cytomegalovirus antigens. It was suggested by the authors that the approach could potentially be generalized to other disease states and immunological phenotypes. Of the cluster scores, 90% to 95% were above 0 in a later analysis, which found that TCRs clustered in the first cohort also tended to co-occur in the 120 validation repertoires.

The library was generated by the immunoSEQ multiplex PCR assay. Per the original workflow: A statistical classification framework was built for diagnosing cytomegalovirus status from the catalog of TCR beta chain sequences. TCRdb took this table from immuneACCESS and kept in-frame rearrangements with V and J called. Such tables lack part of the clones; where checked against another copy, unresolved V genes explain under half of the gap, and the rest is unexplained. D and trimming were read from the DNA, whereas the V and J calls and clone size are those reported in that table. Within this sample are 70,000 to 95,000 clones, with roughly 93% of them counted one time only. The ten most abundant clones make up 3% to 4.5% of the sample. The CDR3 has 14 amino acids, counting the end cysteine and phenylalanine. Only the CDR3 DNA is retained, 42 bases long and in frame from the first base. CDR1 and CDR2 are drawn from the germline V gene: SGDLS, YYNGEE. The junction carries 15 bases between V and J, which are trimmed by 4 bases and 5 bases respectively.

Material: PBMCs. The rearranged segments are TRBV9 and TRBJ2-5; the D gene remains uncertain. This receptor was obtained from a woman aged 25 to 45 in good health and CMV-seronegative. This receptor carries the CDR3 CASSPSLSDETQYF. In nucleotide form, the sequence is TGTGCCAGCAGCCCGTCGCTCAGCGATGAGACCCAGTACTTC.